The 15 T cell receptor beta chains in this list originate from one sample, sequenced in a study of cytomegalovirus exposure and HLA in healthy donors. Researchers ran the PCR with 60 Vbeta and 13 Jbeta primers. The method was immunoSEQ multiplex PCR; TCRdb's version includes in-frame clones alone and lacks a portion of them. The sample lists 80,000 to 130,000 clones, about 79% occurring once. Sequenced: PBMCs. These receptors originate from a woman aged 18-30 years in good health and CMV-seronegative.

J is TRBJ2-6 and V is TRBV28; the D gene is possibly TRBD1 (6 bases). The CDR3 loop spans 15 amino acids. V shed 6 bases and J shed 4 bases, with 13 bases lying between them. The germline V gene has CDR1 MDHEN and CDR2 SYDVKM. CDR3: CASRPTGYGANVLTF. CDR3 nucleotide sequence: TGTGCCAGCAGACCAACAGGGTACGGGGCCAACGTCCTGACTTTC.

This clone came up once. J is TRBJ1-6 and V is TRBV21-1; the table's TRBD1 call for D was not verified on the DNA. TRBV21-1 has pseudogene status. This CDR3 region has 20 residues. This CDR3 is CASSPPIARQGGPSASPLHF. The CDR3 DNA reads as TGTGCCAGCAGCCCCCCCATAGCGAGACAGGGGGGCCCATCGGCTTCACCCCTCCACTTT.

This chain uses TRBV7-8 with TRBJ2-7; D ambiguous. Trimming shortened V by 5 bases and J by 0 bases, and 14 bases separated the two germline ends. Germline-derived CDR1 and CDR2 are SGHVS and FQNEAQ. CDR3 length equals 15 residues. The CDR3 here is CASSRRETSSYEQYF. The CDR3 DNA follows: TGTGCCAGCAGCCGCCGCGAGACAAGCTCCTACGAGCAGTACTTC. Combining the CDR3 with reference TRBV7-8 and TRBJ2-7 gives the whole variable domain GAGVSQSPRYKVAKRGQDVALRCDPISGHVSLFWYQQALGQGPEFLTYFQNEAQLDKSGLPSDRFFAERPEGSVSTLKIQRTQQEDSAVYLCASSRRETSSYEQYFGPGTRLTVT.

This clone occurred a few times. The chain joins TRBV4-3 to TRBJ2-7, with D possibly matching TRBD2 (6 bases). The CDR3 loop spans 15 amino acids. The V and J ends lost 4 bases and 3 bases respectively, with 16 bases between them. Germline V gene sequence: CDR1 LGHNA, CDR2 YSLEER. The CDR3 loop reads CASSPILAEDYEQYF. CDR3 nucleotide sequence: TGCGCCAGCAGCCCCATTTTAGCGGAAGACTACGAGCAGTACTTC.

This chain connects TRBV4-3 to TRBJ1-1; D may be TRBD1 (5 bases). The V end was cut by 0 bases, the J end by 0 bases, with 14 bases between. CDR1 and CDR2 (germline): LGHNA, YSLEER. The CDR3 contains 17 residues. CDR3 nucleotide sequence: TGCGCCAGCAGCCAAGAACTTCGGGGGAGAATGAACACTGAAGCTTTCTTT. This sequence encodes CASSQELRGRMNTEAFF.

The chain carries TRBV7-3 and TRBJ2-2; no firm D call. CDR1 is SGHTA and CDR2 is FQGTGA in the germline V gene. The CDR3 covers 14 residues. The V end lost 2 bases, the J end lost 1 base, and 5 bases lay between the germline ends. CDR3 sequence: CASSLAGNTGELFF. The CDR3 region has the DNA TGTGCCAGCAGCTTAGCCGGGAACACCGGGGAGCTGTTTTTT.

J is TRBJ2-3 and V is TRBV28; 10 bases are shared with TRBD1. Germline CDR1 MDHEN, CDR2 SYDVKM. This CDR3 has 15 amino acids. Trimming removed 5 bases from V and 3 bases from J; junction bases left unmatched: 5. DNA for the CDR3: TGTGCCAGCAGTGACAGGGGGCGGTTTACAGATACGCAGTATTTT. Its protein product is CASSDRGRFTDTQYF.

This clone was counted between two and nine times. This chain links TRBV6-4 with TRBJ2-1; 7 nucleotides match TRBD1. The CDR3 loop spans 14 amino acids. The V and J ends lost 4 bases and 8 bases, in that order; junction bases with no gene match: 8. In germline, CDR1 is MRHNA, CDR2 SNTAGT. Written as DNA, the CDR3 is TGTGCCAGCAGTGTTGAGGGGGCGGTGGATGAGCAGTTCTTC. It translates to CASSVEGAVDEQFF.

The chain has TRBV6-4 and TRBJ2-3, with a possible D match to TRBD1 (7 bases). Germline V gene lookup returns CDR1 MRHNA and CDR2 SNTAGT. The CDR3 loop spans 16 amino acids. Trimming stripped 3 bases from V and 4 bases from J, with 17 bases between. The CDR3 coding sequence is TGTGCCAGCAGTGAATCGGCAGGGGGGATCGCAGATACGCAGTATTTT. Translation: CASSESAGGIADTQYF.

This clone was picked up one time. The chain joins TRBV6-1 to TRBJ1-6; D unresolved. CDR1 is MNHNS, CDR2 SASEGT, per germline. V lost 4 bases, J lost 10 bases, and 11 bases lay in between. The CDR3 has 13 residues. The CDR3 spells CASSAEVWSPLHF. As DNA, the CDR3 is TGTGCCAGCAGTGCTGAGGTGTGGTCACCCCTCCACTTT.

The V and J genes are TRBV28 and TRBJ2-7; 12 nucleotides align to TRBD1. The germline V gene encodes CDR1 MDHEN and CDR2 SYDVKM. CDR3 size: 15 residues. V lost 6 bases and J lost 3; bases outside the gene matches: 6. CDR3 region: CASSSGQGASYEQYF. The CDR3 nucleotides are TGTGCCAGCAGCTCGGGACAGGGGGCAAGCTACGAGCAGTACTTC. The whole variable domain, filled in from reference TRBV28 and TRBJ2-7, reads DVKVTQSSRYLVKRTGEKVFLECVQDMDHENMFWYRQDPGLGLRLIYFSYDVKMKEKGDIPEGYSVSREKKERFSLILESASTNQTSMYLCASSSGQGASYEQYFGPGTRLTVT.

The rearrangement joins TRBV9 to TRBJ2-3; unclear D gene. CDR3 length: 18 amino acids. Trimming shortened V by 5 bases and J by 6 bases, and 28 bases separated the two germline ends. The germline CDR1 and CDR2 sequences are SGDLS and YYNGEE. The CDR3 sequence: CASSSYDAFAPLVDTQYF. The CDR3 region has the DNA TGTGCCAGCAGTTCGTACGACGCGTTTGCCCCCCTAGTGGATACGCAGTATTTT.

V usage is TRBV23-1 and J usage is TRBJ2-1; tentative D call: TRBD1 (6 bases). TRBV23-1 counts as an open reading frame of uncertain function. The CDR3 spans 18 residues. V lost 5 bases and J lost 0, with 20 bases in between. The CDR3 nucleotides are TGCGCCAGCAGTAGATTTTCAGGACAGCCTATCTCCTACAATGAGCAGTTCTTC. Protein product: CASSRFSGQPISYNEQFF.

As regards this clone: Mismatch with germline at one junction end may stem from a read error. This chain uses TRBV7-9 with TRBJ2-1; TRBD1 aligns across 7 bases. Germline V gives CDR1 SEHNR, CDR2 FQNEAQ (reference sequence). The CDR3 loop spans 15 amino acids. CDR3 sequence (DNA): TGTTCCAGCAGAAAGGGGACAGAACCTAACAATGAGCAGTTCTTC. This sequence encodes CSSRKGTEPNNEQFF.

The chain combines TRBV2 with TRBJ2-3; the match to TRBD1 covers 7 bases. V shed 3 bases and J 0 bases; nucleotides not matched to a gene: 21. CDR1 and CDR2 from the germline V gene are SNHLY and FYNNEI. The CDR3 spans 21 residues. The CDR3 DNA reads TGTGCCAGCAGTGACAGAATTATAGGGGGCGGCCGACCGACTAGCACAGATACGCAGTATTTT. Its translation is CASSDRIIGGGRPTSTDTQYF.